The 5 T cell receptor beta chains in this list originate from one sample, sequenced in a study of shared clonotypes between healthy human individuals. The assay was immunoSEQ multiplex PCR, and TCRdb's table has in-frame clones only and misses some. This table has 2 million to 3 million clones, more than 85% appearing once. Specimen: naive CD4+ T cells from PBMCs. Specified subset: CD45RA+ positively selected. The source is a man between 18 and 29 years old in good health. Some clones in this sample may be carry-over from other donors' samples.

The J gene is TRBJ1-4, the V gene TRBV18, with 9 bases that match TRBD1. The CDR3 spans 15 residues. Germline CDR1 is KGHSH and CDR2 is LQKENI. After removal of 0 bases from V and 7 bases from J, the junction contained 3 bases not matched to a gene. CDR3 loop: CASSPPDRGTEKLFF. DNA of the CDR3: TGTGCCAGCTCACCACCGGACAGGGGAACTGAAAAACTGTTTTTT. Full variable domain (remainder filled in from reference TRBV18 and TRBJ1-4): NAGVMQNPRHLVRRRGQEARLRCSPMKGHSHVYWYRQLPEEGLKFMVYLQKENIIDESGMPKERFSAEFPKEGPSILRIQQVVRGDSAAYFCASSPPDRGTEKLFFGSGTQLSVL.

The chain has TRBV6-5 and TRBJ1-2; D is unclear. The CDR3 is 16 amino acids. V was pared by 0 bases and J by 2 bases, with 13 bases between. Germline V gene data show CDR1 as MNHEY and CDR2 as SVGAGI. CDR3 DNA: TGTGCCAGCAGTTACTCGTCACGGGGTTGGAACTATGGCTACACCTTC. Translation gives CASSYSSRGWNYGYTF.

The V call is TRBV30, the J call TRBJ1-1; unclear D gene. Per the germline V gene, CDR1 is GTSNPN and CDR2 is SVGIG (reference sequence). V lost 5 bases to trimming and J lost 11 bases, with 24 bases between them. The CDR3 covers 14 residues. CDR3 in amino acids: CAWWGIDLTPTAFF. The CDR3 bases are TGTGCCTGGTGGGGAATAGACCTCACCCCAACGGCTTTCTTT.

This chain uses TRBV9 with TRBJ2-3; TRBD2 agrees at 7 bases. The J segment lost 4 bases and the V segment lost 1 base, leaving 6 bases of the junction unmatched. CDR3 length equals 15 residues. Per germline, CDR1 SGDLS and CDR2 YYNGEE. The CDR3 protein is CASSVWGGFADTQYF. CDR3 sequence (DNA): TGTGCCAGCAGCGTATGGGGAGGGTTCGCAGATACGCAGTATTTT.

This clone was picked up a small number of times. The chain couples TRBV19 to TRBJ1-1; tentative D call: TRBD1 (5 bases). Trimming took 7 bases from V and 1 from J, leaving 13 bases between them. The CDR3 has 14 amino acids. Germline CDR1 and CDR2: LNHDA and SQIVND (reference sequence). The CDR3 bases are TGTGCCAGTAATCACGGCAGGGAGAACACTGAAGCTTTCTTT. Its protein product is CASNHGRENTEAFF. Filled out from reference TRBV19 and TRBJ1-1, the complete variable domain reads DGGITQSPKYLFRKEGQNVTLSCEQNLNHDAMYWYRQDPGQGLRLIYYSQIVNDFQKGDIAEGYSVSREKKESFPLTVTSAQKNPTAFYLCASNHGRENTEAFFGQGTRLTVV.